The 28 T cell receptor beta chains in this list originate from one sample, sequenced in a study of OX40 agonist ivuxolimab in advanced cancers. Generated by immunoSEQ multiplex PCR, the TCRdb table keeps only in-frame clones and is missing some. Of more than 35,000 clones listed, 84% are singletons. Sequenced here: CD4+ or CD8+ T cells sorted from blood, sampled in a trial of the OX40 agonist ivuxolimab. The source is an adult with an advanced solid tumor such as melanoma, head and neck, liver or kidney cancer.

In DNA, the CDR3 is TGTGCCAGCAGCCCCCGACAGGGGGACAAAGCTTTCTTT. Translated: CASSPRQGDKAFF. V and J are TRBV7-8 and TRBJ1-1, with TRBD1 matching 9 bases. This CDR3 has 13 residues. Germline loops: CDR1 SGHVS, CDR2 FQNEAQ. Germline trimming cut 5 bases from V and 9 bases from J; bases unmatched to any gene: 7.

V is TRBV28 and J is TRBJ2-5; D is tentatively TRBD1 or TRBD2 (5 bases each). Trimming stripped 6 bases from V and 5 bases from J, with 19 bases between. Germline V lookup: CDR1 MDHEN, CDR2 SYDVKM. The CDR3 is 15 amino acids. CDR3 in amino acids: CASRWTLEWGETQYF. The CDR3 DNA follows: TGTGCCAGCAGGTGGACCTTAGAATGGGGGGAGACCCAGTACTTC.

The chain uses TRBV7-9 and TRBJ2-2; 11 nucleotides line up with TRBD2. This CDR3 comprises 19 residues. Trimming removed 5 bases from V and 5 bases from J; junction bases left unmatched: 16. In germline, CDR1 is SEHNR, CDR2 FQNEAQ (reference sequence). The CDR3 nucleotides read TGTGCCAGCAGCCCCCTCCCCCTAGCGGGAGGCATCCTTACCGGGGAGCTGTTTTTT. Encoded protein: CASSPLPLAGGILTGELFF.

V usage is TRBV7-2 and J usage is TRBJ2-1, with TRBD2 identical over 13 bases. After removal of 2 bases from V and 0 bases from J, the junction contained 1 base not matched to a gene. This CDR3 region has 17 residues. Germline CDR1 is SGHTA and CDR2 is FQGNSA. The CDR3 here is CASSLTSGGVSYNEQFF. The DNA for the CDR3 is TGTGCCAGCAGCTTAACTAGCGGGGGGGTCTCCTACAATGAGCAGTTCTTC.

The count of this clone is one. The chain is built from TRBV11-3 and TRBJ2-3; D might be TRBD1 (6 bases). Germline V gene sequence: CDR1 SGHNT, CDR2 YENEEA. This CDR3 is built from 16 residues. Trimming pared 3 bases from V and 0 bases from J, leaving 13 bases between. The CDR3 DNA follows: TGTGCCAGCAGCTTCTTCGGACAGTTTAGCACAGATACGCAGTATTTT. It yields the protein CASSFFGQFSTDTQYF.

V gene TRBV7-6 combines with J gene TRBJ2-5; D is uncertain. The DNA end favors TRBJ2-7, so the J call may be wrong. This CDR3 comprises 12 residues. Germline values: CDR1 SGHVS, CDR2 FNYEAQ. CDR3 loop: CASSLALDEQYF. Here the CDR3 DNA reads TGTGCCAGCAGCTTAGCGCTCGACGAGCAGTACTTC.

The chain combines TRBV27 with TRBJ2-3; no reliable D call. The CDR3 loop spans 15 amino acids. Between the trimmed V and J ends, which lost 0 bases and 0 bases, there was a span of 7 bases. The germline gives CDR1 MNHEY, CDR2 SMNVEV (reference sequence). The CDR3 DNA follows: TGTGCCAGCAGTTTATCACCATCTAGCACAGATACGCAGTATTTT. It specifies CASSLSPSSTDTQYF.

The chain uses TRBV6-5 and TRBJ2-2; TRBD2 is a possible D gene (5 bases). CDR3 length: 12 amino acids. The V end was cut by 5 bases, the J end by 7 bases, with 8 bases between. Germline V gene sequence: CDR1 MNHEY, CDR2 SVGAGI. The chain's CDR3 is CASSLRGGELFF. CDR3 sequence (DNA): TGTGCCAGCAGTCTACGGGGCGGGGAGCTGTTTTTT.

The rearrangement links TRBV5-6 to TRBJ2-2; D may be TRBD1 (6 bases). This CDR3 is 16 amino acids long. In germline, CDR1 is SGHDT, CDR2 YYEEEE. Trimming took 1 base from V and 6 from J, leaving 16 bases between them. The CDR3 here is CASSLFGAGVPGELFF. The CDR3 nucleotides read TGTGCCAGCAGCTTGTTCGGGGCAGGGGTTCCCGGGGAGCTGTTTTTT. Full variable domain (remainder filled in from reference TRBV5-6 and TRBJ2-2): DAGVTQSPTHLIKTRGQQVTLRCSPKSGHDTVSWYQQALGQGPQFIFQYYEEEERQRGNFPDRFSGHQFPNYSSELNVNALLLGDSALYLCASSLFGAGVPGELFFGEGSRLTVL.

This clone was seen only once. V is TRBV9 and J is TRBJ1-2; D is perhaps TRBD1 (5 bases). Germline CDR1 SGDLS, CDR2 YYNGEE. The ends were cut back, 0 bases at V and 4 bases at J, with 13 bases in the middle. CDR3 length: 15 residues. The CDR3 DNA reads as TGTGCCAGCAGCGTAGGGGGCGACGGAGTCTATGGCTACACCTTC. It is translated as CASSVGGDGVYGYTF.

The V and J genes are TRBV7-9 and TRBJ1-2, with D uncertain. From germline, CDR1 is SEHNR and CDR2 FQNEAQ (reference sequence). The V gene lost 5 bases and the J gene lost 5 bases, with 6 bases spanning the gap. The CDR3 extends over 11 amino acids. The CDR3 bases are TGTGCCAGCAGCCTGGCGTATGGCTACACCTTC. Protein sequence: CASSLAYGYTF.

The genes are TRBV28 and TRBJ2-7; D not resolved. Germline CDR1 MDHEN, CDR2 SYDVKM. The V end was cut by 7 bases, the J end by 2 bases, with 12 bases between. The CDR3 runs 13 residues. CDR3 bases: TGTGCCAGCAATAAACAGCTGGCCTACGAGCAGTACTTC. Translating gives CASNKQLAYEQYF.

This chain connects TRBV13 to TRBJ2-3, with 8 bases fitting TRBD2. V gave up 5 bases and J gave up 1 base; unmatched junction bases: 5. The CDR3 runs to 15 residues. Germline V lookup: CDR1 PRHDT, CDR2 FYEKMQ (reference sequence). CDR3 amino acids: CASSVGLGRTDTQYF. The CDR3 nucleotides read TGTGCCAGCAGCGTGGGACTAGGACGCACAGATACGCAGTATTTT.

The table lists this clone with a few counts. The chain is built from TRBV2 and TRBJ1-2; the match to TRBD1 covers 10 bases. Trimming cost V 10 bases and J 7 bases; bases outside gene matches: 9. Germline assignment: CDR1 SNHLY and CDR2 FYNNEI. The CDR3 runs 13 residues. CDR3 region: CAIDLGTGAGYTF. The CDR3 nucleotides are TGTGCCATCGATCTAGGGACAGGGGCTGGCTACACCTTC.

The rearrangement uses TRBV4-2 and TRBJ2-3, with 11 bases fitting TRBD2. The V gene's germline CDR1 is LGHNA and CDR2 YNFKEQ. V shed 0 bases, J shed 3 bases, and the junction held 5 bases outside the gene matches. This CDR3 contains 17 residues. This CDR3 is CASSQDPSGGLTDTQYF. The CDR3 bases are TGTGCCAGCAGCCAAGACCCTAGCGGGGGGCTTACAGATACGCAGTATTTT.

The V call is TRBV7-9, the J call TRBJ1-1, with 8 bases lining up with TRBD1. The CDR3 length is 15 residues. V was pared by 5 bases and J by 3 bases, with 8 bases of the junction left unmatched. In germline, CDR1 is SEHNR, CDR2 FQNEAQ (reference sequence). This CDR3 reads CASSASPTGDTEAFF. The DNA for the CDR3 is TGTGCCAGCAGCGCGTCGCCGACAGGGGACACTGAAGCTTTCTTT.

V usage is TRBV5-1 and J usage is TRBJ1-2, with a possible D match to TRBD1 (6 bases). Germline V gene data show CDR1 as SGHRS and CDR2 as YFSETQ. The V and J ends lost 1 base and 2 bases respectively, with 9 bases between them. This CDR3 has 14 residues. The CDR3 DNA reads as TGCGCCAGCAGCTTGTGGGGGGCAAACTATGGCTACACCTTC. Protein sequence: CASSLWGANYGYTF.

In nucleotides, the CDR3 is TGTGCCAGCAGCCATTATACAGGGGGCTCAGATCAGCCCCAGCATTTT. Residues: CASSHYTGGSDQPQHF. This chain connects TRBV28 to TRBJ1-5, with 9 positions matching TRBD1. J gave up 5 bases and V 6 bases, and 11 bases lay outside the gene matches. CDR3 length equals 16 residues. Per germline, CDR1 MDHEN and CDR2 SYDVKM.

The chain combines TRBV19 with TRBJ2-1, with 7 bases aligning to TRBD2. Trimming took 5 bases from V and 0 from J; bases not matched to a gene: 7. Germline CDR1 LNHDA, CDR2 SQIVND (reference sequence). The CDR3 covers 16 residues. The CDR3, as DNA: TGTGCCAGTAGTCGGAGCGGGGCGAGCTCCTACAATGAGCAGTTCTTC. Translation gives CASSRSGASSYNEQFF.

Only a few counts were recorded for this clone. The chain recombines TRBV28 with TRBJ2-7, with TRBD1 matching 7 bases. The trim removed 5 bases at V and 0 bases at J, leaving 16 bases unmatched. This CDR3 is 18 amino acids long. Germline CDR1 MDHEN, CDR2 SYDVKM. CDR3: CASSPRDSVLRASYEQYF. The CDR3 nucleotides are TGTGCCAGCAGTCCCCGGGACAGCGTTCTTAGGGCCTCCTACGAGCAGTACTTC.

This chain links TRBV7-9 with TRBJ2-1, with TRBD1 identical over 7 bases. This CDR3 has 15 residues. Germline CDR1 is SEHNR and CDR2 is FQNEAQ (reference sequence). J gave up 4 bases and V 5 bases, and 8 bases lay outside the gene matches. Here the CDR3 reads CASSIGQDLYNEQFF. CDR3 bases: TGTGCCAGCAGCATCGGACAGGACCTATACAATGAGCAGTTCTTC. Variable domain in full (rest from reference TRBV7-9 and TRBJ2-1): DTGVSQNPRHKITKRGQNVTFRCDPISEHNRLYWYRQTLGQGPEFLTYFQNEAQLEKSRLLSDRFSAERPKGSFSTLEIQRTEQGDSAMYLCASSIGQDLYNEQFFGPGTRLTVL.

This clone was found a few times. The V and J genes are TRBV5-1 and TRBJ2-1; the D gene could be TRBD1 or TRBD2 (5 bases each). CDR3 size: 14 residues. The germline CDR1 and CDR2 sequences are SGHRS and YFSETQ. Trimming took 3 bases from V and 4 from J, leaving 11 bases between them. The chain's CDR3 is CASSSEWGYNEQFF. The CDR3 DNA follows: TGCGCCAGCAGCTCTGAGTGGGGGTACAATGAGCAGTTCTTC.

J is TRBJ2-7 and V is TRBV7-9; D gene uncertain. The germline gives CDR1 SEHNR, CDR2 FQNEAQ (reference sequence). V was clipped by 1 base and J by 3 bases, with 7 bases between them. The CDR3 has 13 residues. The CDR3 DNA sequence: TGTGCCAGCAGCTTAGGGCAGCTCTACGAGCAGTACTTC. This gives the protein CASSLGQLYEQYF.

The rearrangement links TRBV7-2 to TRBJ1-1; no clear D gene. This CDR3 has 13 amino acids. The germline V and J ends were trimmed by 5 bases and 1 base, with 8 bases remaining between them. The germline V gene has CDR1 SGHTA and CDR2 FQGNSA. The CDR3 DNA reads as TGTGCCAGCAGCCTCTCCCAGAACACTGAAGCTTTCTTT. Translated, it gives CASSLSQNTEAFF.

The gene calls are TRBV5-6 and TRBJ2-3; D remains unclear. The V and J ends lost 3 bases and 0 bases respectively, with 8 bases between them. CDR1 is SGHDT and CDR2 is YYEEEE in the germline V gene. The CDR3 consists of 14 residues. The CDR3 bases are TGTGCCAGCAGCTGGACCCCTAGCACAGATACGCAGTATTTT. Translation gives CASSWTPSTDTQYF.

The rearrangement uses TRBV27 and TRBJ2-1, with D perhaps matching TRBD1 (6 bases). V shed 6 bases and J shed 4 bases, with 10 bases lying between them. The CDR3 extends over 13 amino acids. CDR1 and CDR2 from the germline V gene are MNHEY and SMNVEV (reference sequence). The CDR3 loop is CASSSGTYNEQFF. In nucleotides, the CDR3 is TGTGCCAGCAGCTCCGGGACATACAATGAGCAGTTCTTC.

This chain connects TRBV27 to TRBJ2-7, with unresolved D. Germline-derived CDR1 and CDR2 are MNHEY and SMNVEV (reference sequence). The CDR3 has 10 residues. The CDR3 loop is CDTSYYEQYF. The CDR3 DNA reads TGTGACACATCCTACTACGAGCAGTACTTC.

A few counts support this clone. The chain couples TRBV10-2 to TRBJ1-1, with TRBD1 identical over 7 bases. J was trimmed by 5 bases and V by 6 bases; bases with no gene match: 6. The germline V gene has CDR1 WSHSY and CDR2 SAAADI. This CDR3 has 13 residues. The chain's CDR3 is CASSLQGWTEAFF. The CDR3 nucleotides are TGCGCCAGCAGCTTACAGGGGTGGACTGAAGCTTTCTTT.